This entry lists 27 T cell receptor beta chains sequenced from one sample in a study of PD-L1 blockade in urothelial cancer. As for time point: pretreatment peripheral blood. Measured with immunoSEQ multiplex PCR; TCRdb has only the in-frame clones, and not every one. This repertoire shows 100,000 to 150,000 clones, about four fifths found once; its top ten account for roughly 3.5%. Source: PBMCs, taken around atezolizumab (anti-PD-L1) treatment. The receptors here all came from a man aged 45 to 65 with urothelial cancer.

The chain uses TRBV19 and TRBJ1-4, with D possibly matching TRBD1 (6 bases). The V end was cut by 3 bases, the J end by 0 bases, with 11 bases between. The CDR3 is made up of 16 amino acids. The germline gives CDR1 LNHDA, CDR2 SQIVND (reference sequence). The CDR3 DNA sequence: TGTGCCAGTAGTATTCGAGGGGGTCCAACTAATGAAAAACTGTTTTTT. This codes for CASSIRGGPTNEKLFF.

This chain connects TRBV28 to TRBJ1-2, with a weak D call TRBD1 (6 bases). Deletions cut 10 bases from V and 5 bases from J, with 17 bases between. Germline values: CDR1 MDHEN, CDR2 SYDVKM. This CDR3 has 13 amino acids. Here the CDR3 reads CATIIGGHYGYTF. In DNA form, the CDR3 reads TGTGCCACCATAATTGGGGGCCATTATGGCTACACCTTC.

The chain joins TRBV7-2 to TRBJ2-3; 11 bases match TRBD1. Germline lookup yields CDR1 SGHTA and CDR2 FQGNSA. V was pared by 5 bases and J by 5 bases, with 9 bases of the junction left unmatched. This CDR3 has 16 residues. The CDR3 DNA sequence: TGTGCCAGCAGCACTAGGACAGGGGGCATCATAGATACGCAGTATTTT. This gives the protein CASSTRTGGIIDTQYF.

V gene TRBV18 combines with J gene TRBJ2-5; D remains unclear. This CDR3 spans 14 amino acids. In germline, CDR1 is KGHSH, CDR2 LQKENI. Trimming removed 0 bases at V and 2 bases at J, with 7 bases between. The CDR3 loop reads CASSPPAEQETQYF. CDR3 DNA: TGTGCCAGCTCACCACCAGCCGAACAAGAGACCCAGTACTTC.

The CDR3 bases are TGTGCCAGCAGCACCAGTGGGACTAGCGGGAGCCATGAGCAGTTCTTC. Protein: CASSTSGTSGSHEQFF. The chain joins TRBV9 to TRBJ2-1, with 14 bases that match TRBD2. The CDR3 spans 16 residues. CDR1 and CDR2 (germline): SGDLS, YYNGEE. After removal of 4 bases from V and 8 bases from J, the junction contained 8 bases not matched to a gene.

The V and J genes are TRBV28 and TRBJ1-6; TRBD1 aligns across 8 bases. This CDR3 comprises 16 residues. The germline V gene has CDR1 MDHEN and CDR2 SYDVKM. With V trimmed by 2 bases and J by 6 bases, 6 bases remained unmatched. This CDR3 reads CASSLLGQGVNSPLHF. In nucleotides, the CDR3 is TGTGCCAGCAGTTTACTCGGACAGGGAGTTAATTCACCCCTCCACTTT.

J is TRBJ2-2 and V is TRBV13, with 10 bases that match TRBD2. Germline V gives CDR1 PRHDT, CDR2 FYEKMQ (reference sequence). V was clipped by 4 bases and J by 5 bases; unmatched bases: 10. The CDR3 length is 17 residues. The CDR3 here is CASSSSGRAFGTGELFF. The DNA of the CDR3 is TGTGCCAGCAGCTCCAGCGGGAGGGCCTTTGGAACCGGGGAGCTGTTTTTT.

Here the CDR3 DNA reads TGTGCCAGCAGTCCTCGGGACTACAAAAATGCCTACGAGCAGTACTTC. Its translation: CASSPRDYKNAYEQYF. The chain recombines TRBV9 with TRBJ2-7, with 7 nucleotides matching TRBD2. From germline, CDR1 is SGDLS and CDR2 YYNGEE. CDR3 length equals 16 residues. Trimming at V came to 5 bases and at J to 2 bases, leaving 13 bases not matched to a gene.

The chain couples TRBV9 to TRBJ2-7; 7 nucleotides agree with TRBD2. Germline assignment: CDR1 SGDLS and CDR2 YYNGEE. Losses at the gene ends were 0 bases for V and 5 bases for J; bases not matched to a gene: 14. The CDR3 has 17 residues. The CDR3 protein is CASSVGVGGRLPNEQYF. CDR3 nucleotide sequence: TGTGCCAGCAGCGTAGGGGTGGGCGGGAGATTACCCAACGAGCAGTACTTC.

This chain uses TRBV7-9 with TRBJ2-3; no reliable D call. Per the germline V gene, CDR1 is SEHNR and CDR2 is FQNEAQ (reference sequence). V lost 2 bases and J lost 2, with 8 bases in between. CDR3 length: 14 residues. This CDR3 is CASSLQATTDTQYF. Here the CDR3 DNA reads TGTGCCAGCAGCTTACAGGCGACCACAGATACGCAGTATTTT.

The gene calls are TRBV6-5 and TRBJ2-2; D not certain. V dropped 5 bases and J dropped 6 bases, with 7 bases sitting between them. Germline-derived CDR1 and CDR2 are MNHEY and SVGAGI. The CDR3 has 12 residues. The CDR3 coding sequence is TGTGCCAGCAGTAGTACAGCCGGGGAGCTGTTTTTT. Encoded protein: CASSSTAGELFF.

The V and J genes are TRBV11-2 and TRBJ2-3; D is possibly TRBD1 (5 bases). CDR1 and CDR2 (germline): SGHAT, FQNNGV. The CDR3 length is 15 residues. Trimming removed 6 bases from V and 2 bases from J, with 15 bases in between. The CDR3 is CASSLRLGATDTQYF. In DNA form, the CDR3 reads TGTGCCAGCAGTCTCAGGCTAGGGGCCACAGATACGCAGTATTTT.

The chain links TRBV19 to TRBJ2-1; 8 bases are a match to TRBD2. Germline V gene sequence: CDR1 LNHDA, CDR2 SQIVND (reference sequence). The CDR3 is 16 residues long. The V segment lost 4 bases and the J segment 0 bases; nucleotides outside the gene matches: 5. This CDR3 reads CASSTASGSSYNEQFF. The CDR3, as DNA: TGTGCCAGTAGTACCGCCAGCGGGAGCTCCTACAATGAGCAGTTCTTC.

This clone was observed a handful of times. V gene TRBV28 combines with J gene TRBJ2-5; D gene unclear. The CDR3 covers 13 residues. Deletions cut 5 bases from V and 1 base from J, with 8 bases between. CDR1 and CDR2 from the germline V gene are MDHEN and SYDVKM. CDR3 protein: CASSIIIQETQYF. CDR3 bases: TGTGCCAGCAGTATTATTATCCAAGAGACCCAGTACTTC.

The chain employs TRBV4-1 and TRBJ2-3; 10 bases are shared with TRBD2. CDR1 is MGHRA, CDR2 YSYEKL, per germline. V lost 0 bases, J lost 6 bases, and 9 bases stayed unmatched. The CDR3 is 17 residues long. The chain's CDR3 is CASSQDSASGSYDTQYF. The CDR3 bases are TGCGCCAGCAGCCAAGATTCGGCTAGCGGGAGTTACGATACGCAGTATTTT.

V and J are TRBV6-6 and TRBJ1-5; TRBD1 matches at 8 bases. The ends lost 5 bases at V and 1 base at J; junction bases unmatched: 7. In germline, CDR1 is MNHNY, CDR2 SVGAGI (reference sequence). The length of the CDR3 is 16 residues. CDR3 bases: TGTGCCAGCAGTGGGGCAGGGGGCGTAAGCAATCAGCCCCAGCATTTT. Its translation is CASSGAGGVSNQPQHF.

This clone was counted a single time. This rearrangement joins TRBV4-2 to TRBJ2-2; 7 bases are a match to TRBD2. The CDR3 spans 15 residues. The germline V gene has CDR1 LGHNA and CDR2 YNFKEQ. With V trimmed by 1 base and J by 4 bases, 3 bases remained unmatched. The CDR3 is CASSQGTGGTGELFF. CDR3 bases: TGTGCCAGCAGCCAAGGGACGGGGGGCACCGGGGAGCTGTTTTTT.

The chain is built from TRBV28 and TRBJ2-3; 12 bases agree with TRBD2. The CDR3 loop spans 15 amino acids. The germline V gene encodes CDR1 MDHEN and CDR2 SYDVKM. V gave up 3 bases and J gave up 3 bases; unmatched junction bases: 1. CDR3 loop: CASSLTSGSTDTQYF. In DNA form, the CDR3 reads TGTGCCAGCAGTTTGACTAGCGGGAGTACAGATACGCAGTATTTT.

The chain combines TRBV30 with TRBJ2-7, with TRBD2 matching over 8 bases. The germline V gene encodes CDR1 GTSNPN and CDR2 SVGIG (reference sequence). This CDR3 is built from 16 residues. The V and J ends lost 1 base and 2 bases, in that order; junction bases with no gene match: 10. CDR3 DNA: TGTGCCTGGAGTGCCGGCCGGGGGGGGGCGGCCTACGAGCAGTACTTC. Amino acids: CAWSAGRGGAAYEQYF.

CDR3 bases: TGTGCCAGCTATTACTTGACAGGGACGTCTGGCTACACCTTC. It yields the protein CASYYLTGTSGYTF. The V gene is TRBV2, the J gene TRBJ1-2; 7 bases fit TRBD1. The germline V gene has CDR1 SNHLY and CDR2 FYNNEI. The CDR3 runs 14 residues. J lost 7 bases, V lost 8 bases, and 13 bases had no gene match.

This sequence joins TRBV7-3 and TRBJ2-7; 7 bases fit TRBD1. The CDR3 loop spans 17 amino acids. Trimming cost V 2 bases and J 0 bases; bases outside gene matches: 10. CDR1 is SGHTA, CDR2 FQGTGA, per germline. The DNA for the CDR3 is TGTGCCAGCAGCTTAGGTTGGGACAGCGCACTCTCCTACGAGCAGTACTTC. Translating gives CASSLGWDSALSYEQYF.

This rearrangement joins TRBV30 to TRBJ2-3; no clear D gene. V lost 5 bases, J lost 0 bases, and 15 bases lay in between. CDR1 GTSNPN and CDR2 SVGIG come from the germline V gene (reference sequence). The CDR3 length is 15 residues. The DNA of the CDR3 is TGTGCCTGGGAAAGAGCAGGATCTAGCACAGATACGCAGTATTTT. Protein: CAWERAGSSTDTQYF.

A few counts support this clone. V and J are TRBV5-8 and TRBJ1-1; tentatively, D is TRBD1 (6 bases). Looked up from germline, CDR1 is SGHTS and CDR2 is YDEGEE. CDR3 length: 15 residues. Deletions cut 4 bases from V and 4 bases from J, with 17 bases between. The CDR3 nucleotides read TGTGCCAGCAGCCTTGGGGTAGGGGGAATCACTGAAGCTTTCTTT. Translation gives CASSLGVGGITEAFF.

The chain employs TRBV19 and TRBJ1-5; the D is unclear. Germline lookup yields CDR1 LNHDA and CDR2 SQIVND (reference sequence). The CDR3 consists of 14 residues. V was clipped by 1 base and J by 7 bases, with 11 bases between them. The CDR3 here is CASSIAAGGQPQHF. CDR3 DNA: TGTGCCAGTAGTATAGCGGCAGGAGGCCAGCCCCAGCATTTT.

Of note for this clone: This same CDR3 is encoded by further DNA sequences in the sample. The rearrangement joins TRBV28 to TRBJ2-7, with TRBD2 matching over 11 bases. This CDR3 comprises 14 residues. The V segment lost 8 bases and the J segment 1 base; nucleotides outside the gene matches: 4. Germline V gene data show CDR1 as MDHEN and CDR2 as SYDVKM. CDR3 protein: CASSLAGGSYEQYF. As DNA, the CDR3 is TGTGCCAGCTCTCTAGCGGGAGGTTCCTACGAGCAGTACTTC.

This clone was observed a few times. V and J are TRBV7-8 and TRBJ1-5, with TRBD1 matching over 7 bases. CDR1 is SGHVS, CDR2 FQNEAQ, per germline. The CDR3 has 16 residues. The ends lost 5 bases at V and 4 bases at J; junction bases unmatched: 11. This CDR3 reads CASSPNTGVINQPQHF. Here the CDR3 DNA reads TGTGCCAGCAGCCCAAATACAGGGGTAATAAATCAGCCCCAGCATTTT.

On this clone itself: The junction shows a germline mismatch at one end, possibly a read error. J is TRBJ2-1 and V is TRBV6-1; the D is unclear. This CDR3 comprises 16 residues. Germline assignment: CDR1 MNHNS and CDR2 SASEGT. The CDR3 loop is CASGDTRIGSYNEQFF. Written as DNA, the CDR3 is TGTGCCAGCGGTGACACCCGTATCGGGTCCTACAATGAGCAGTTCTTC.